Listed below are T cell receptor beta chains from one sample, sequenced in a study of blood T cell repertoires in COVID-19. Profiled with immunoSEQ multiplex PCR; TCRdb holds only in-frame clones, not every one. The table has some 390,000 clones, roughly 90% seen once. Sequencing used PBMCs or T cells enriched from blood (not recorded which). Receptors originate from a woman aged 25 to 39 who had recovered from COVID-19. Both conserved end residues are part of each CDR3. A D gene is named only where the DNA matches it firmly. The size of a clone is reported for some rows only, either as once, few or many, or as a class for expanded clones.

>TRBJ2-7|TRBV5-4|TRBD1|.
CASSPPGTGINEQYF
TGTGCCAGCAGCCCACCGGGGACAGGGATCAACGAGCAGTACTTC
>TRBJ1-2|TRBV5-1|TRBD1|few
CASSLARTGGGYTF
TGCGCCAGCAGCTTGGCCCGGACAGGGGGCGGCTACACCTTC
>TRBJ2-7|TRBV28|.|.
CASSSPGGLTYEQYF
TGTGCCAGCAGCTCCCCTGGAGGCCTGACCTACGAGCAGTACTTC
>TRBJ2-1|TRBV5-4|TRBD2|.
CASSLAAGGLGEQFF
TGTGCCAGCAGCTTGGCAGCGGGGGGGCTGGGTGAGCAGTTCTTC
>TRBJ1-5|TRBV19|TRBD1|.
CASSLRDRSNQPQHF
TGTGCCAGTAGCCTCCGGGACAGAAGCAATCAGCCCCAGCATTTT
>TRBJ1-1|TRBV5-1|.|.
CASRATSGNTEAFF
TGCGCCAGCAGGGCGACATCCGGGAACACTGAAGCTTTCTTT
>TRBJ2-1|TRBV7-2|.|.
CASSLGGAVSSYNEQFF
TGTGCCAGCAGCTTAGGGGGAGCGGTGAGCTCCTACAATGAGCAGTTCTTC
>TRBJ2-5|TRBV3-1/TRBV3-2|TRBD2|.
CASSPLGTSNVGTQYF
TGTGCCAGCAGCCCCCTCGGGACTAGCAATGTCGGGACCCAGTACTTC
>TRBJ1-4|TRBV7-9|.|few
CASSWEGGGKLFF
TGTGCCAGCAGCTGGGAAGGGGGTGGAAAACTGTTTTTT
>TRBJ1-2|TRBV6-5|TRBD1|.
CASSYRLDGTGVGYTF
TGTGCCAGCAGTTACAGGCTTGACGGGACAGGGGTCGGCTACACCTTC
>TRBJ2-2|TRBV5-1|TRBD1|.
CASSLEATGSGELFF
TGCGCCAGCAGCTTGGAGGCGACAGGGTCCGGGGAGCTGTTTTTT
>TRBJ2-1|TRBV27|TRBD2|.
CASSPLAGGNEQFF
TGTGCCAGCTCTCCCTTGGCGGGAGGGAATGAGCAGTTCTTC
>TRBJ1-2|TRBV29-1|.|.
CSVLRTDVGAGYTF
TGCAGCGTTCTCCGGACGGACGTGGGGGCCGGCTACACCTTC
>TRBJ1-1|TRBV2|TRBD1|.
CASSEEGQWKTEAFF
TGTGCCAGCAGTGAAGAGGGACAGTGGAAGACTGAAGCTTTCTTT
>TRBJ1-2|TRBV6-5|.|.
CASTLKARGYGYTF
TGTGCCAGCACCCTTAAGGCCAGGGGCTATGGCTACACCTTC
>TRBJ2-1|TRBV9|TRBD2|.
CASSARTSGRGGNEQFF
TGTGCCAGCAGCGCCCGGACTAGCGGGAGGGGAGGGAATGAGCAGTTCTTC
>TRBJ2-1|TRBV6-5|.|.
CASSYDPSSYNEQFF
TGTGCCAGCAGTTACGATCCGAGCTCCTACAATGAGCAGTTCTTC
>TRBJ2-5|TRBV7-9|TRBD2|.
CASHTASGGAGGETQYF
TGTGCCAGCCACACGGCTAGCGGGGGGGCCGGGGGAGAGACCCAGTACTTC
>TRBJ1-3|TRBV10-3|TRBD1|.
CATGTGANGNTIYF
TGTGCCACCGGGACAGGGGCAAATGGAAACACCATATATTTT
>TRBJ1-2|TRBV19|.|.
CASSIGGSGGKGYTF
TGTGCCAGTAGTATAGGAGGCTCGGGGGGCAAAGGCTACACCTTC
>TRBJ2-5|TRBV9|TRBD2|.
CASSEASGRQETQYF
TGTGCCAGCAGCGAGGCTAGCGGGCGCCAAGAGACCCAGTACTTC
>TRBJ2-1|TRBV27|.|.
CASSLLGANEQFF
TGTGCCAGCAGTTTGTTAGGGGCCAATGAGCAGTTCTTC
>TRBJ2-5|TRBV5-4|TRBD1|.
CASSYPGTGRRETQYF
TGTGCCAGCAGCTACCCCGGGACAGGGAGAAGAGAGACCCAGTACTTC
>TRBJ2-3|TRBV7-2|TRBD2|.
CASSPTSGYTDTQYF
TGTGCCAGCAGCCCGACTAGCGGGTACACAGATACGCAGTATTTT
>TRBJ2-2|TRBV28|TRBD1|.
CASRGTVPTGELFF
TGTGCCAGCAGGGGGACAGTCCCCACCGGGGAGCTGTTTTTT
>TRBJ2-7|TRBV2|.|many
CASSEAVGTYEQYF
TGTGCCAGCAGTGAAGCCGTCGGGACCTACGAGCAGTACTTC